The sequence of this T cell receptor (beta chain) was determined in a study of T cells in Graves' hyperthyroidism and ophthalmopathy. Findings and limits, study-wide: Blood held most thyroid clonotypes expanded above 0.001 frequency. For ophthalmopathy, model prediction preceded onset by a median about 6.4 months.

Of note for this clonotype: Its matching antigen is unknown.

Diagnoses were made from clinical symptoms, serum measures (thyroxine and TRAb), thyroid ultrasound and orbital computed tomography. Isolation of PBMCs was performed on about 10 ml fresh peripheral blood. The source material, RNA transcripts, was used to amplify TCR beta CDR3 regions. HTBI primers drove first-round RT-PCR of the TCR CDR3. One entry per CDR3 protein, called by TCRdb with MiXCR from the multiplex PCR reads. The sample consists of 360,000 or so distinct CDR3 sequences, approximately 16% of them appearing once. Sequenced input: blood. The TCR was taken from a woman in her sixties with Graves' ophthalmopathy.

The CDR3 reads CSARLSGQGGRTDTQYF. As DNA, the CDR3 is TGCAGTGCTAGACTTTCCGGACAGGGGGGTAGGACAGATACGCAGTATTTT. V and J are TRBV20-1 and TRBJ2-3, with 10 bases fitting TRBD1. Germline V CDR1 and CDR2: DFQATT, SNEGSKA (reference sequence). The CDR3 contains 17 residues. With V trimmed by 2 bases and J by 3 bases, 11 bases remained unmatched.